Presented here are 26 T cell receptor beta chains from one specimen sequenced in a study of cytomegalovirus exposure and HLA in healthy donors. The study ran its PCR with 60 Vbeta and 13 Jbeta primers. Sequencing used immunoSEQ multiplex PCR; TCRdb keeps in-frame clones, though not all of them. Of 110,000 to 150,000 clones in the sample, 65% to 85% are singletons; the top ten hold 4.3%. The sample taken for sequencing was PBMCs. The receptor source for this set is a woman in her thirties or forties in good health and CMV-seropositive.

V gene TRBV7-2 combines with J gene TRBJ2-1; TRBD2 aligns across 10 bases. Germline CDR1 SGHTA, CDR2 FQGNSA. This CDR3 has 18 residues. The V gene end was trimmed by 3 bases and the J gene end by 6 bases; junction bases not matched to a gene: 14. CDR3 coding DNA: TGTGCCAGCAGCTTTCTAGCGGGAGCCCAAGAAGGGGGCAATGAGCAGTTCTTC. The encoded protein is CASSFLAGAQEGGNEQFF.

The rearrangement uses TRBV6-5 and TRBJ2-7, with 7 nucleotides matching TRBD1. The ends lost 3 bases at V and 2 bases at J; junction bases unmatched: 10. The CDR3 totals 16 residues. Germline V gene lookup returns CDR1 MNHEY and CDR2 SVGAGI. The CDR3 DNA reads TGTGCCAGCAGTTATTCCTACAGGGGAGAAGCCTACGAGCAGTACTTC. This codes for CASSYSYRGEAYEQYF.

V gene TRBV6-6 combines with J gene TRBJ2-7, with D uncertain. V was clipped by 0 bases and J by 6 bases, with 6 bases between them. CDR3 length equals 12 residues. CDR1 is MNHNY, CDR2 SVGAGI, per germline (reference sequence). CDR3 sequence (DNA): TGTGCCAGCAGTTACTCTACGGGCGAGCAGTACTTC. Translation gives CASSYSTGEQYF.

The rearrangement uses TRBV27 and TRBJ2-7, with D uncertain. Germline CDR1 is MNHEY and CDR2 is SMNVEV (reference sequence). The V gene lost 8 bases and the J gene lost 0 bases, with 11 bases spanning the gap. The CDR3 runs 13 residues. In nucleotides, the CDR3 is TGTGCCAGCCGCCCGGAGAGCTCCTACGAGCAGTACTTC. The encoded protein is CASRPESSYEQYF.

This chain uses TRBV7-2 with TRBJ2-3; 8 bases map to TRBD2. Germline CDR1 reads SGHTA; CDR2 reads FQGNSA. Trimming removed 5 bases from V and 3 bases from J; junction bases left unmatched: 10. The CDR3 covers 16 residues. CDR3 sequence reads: CASSLRPAGVTDTQYF. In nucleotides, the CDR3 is TGTGCCAGCAGCCTAAGGCCAGCGGGGGTTACAGATACGCAGTATTTT.

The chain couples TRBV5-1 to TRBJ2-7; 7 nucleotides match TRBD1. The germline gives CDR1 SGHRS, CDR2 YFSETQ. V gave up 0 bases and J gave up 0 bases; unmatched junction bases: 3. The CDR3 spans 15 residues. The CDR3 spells CASSLARDSSYEQYF. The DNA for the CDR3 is TGCGCCAGCAGCTTGGCCAGGGACAGCTCCTACGAGCAGTACTTC.

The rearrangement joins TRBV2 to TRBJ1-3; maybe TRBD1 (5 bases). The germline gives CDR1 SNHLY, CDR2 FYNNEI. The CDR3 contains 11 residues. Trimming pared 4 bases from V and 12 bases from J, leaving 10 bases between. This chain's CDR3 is CASSALGLIYF. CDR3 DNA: TGTGCCAGCAGTGCATTGGGGCTCATATATTTT. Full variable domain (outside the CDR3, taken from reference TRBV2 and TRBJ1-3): EPEVTQTPSHQVTQMGQEVILRCVPISNHLYFYWYRQILGQKVEFLVSFYNNEISEKSEIFDDQFSVERPDGSNFTLKIRSTKLEDSAMYFCASSALGLIYFGEGSWLTVV.

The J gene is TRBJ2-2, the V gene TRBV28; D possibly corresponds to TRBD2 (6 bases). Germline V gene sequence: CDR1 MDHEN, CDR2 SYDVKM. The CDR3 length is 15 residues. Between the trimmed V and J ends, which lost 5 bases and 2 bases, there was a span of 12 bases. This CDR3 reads CASSRPGVNTGELFF. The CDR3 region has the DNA TGTGCCAGCAGTCGACCGGGAGTAAACACCGGGGAGCTGTTTTTT. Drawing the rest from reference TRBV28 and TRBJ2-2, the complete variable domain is DVKVTQSSRYLVKRTGEKVFLECVQDMDHENMFWYRQDPGLGLRLIYFSYDVKMKEKGDIPEGYSVSREKKERFSLILESASTNQTSMYLCASSRPGVNTGELFFGEGSRLTVL.

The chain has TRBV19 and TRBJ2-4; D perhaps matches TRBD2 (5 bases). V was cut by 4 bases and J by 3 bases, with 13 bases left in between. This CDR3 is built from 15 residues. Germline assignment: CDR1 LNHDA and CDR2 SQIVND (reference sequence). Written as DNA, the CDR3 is TGTGCCAGTAGTAGCGGACGGGAACTCAAAAACATTCAGTACTTC. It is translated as CASSSGRELKNIQYF.

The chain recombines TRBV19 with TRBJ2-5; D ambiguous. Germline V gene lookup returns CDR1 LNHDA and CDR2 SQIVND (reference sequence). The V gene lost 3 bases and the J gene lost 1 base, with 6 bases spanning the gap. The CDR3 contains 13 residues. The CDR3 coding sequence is TGTGCCAGTAGTATCCTAACCCAAGAGACCCAGTACTTC. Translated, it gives CASSILTQETQYF. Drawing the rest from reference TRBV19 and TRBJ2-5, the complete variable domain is DGGITQSPKYLFRKEGQNVTLSCEQNLNHDAMYWYRQDPGQGLRLIYYSQIVNDFQKGDIAEGYSVSREKKESFPLTVTSAQKNPTAFYLCASSILTQETQYFGPGTRLLVL.

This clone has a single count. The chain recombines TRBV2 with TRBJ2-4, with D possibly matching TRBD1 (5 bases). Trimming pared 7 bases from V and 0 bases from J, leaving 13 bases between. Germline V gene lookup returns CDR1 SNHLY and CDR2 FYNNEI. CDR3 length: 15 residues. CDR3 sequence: CASKKTGVAKNIQYF. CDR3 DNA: TGTGCCAGCAAGAAAACAGGTGTAGCCAAAAACATTCAGTACTTC.

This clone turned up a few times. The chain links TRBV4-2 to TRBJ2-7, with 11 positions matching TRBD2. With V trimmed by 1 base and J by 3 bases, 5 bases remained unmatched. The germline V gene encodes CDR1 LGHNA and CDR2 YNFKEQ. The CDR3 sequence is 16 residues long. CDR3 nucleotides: TGTGCCAGCAGCCAAGCCGTACTAGCGGGGGACTACGAGCAGTACTTC. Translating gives CASSQAVLAGDYEQYF.

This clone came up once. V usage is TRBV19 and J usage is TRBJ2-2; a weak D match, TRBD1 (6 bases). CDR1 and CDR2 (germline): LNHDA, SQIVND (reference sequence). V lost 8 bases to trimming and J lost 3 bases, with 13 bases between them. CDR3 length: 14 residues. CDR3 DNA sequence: TGTGCCAGTGGGGGCAGGTGGGACACCGGGGAGCTGTTTTTT. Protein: CASGGRWDTGELFF.

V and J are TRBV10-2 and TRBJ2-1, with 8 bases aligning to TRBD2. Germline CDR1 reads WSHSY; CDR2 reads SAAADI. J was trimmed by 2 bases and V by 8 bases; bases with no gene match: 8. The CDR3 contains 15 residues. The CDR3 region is CASRTSGSTYNEQFF. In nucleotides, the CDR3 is TGCGCCAGCCGTACAAGCGGGAGCACCTACAATGAGCAGTTCTTC.

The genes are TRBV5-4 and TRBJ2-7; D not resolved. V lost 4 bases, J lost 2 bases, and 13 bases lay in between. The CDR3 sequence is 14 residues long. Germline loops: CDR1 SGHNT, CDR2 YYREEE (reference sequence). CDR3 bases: TGTGCCAGCAGCCCCGAACGGAGCACCTACGAGCAGTACTTC. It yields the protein CASSPERSTYEQYF.

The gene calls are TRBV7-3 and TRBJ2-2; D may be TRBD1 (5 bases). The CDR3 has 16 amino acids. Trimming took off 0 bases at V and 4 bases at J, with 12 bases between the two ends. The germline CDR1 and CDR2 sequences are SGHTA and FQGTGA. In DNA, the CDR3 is TGTGCCAGCAGCTTAACCCCAGGGCGCGGCACCGGGGAGCTGTTTTTT. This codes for CASSLTPGRGTGELFF.

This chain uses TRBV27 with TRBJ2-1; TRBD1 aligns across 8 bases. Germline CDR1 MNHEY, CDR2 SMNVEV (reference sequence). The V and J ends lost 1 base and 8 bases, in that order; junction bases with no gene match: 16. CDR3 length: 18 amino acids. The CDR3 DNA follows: TGTGCCAGCAGTTTATATGTAGGACAGGGAATGGTATTAGATGAGCAGTTCTTC. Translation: CASSLYVGQGMVLDEQFF.

This CDR3 is CASSELDSTSQFF. In DNA form, the CDR3 reads TGTGCCAGCAGTGAACTTGACAGTACGAGTCAGTTCTTC. The chain couples TRBV6-1 to TRBJ2-1; tentatively, D is TRBD1 (5 bases). V was trimmed by 2 bases and J by 13 bases, leaving 15 bases between them. The CDR3 extends over 13 amino acids. CDR1 and CDR2 (germline): MNHNS, SASEGT.

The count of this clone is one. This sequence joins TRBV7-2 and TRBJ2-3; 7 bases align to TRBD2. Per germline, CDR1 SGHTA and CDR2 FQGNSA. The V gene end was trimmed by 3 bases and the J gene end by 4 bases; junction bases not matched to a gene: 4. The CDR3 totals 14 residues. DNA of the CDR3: TGTGCCAGCAGCTTTGGCGGGAGCGCAGATACGCAGTATTTT. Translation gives CASSFGGSADTQYF. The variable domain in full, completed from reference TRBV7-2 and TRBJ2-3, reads GAGVSQSPSNKVTEKGKDVELRCDPISGHTALYWYRQSLGQGLEFLIYFQGNSAPDKSGLPSDRFSAERTGGSVSTLTIQRTQQEDSAVYLCASSFGGSADTQYFGPGTRLTVL.

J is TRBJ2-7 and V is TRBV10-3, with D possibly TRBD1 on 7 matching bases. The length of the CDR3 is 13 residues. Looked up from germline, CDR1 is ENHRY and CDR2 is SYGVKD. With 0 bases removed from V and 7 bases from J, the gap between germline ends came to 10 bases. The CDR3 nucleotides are TGTGCCATCAGTGAGTCGACAGGGAGGGAGCAGTACTTC. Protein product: CAISESTGREQYF.

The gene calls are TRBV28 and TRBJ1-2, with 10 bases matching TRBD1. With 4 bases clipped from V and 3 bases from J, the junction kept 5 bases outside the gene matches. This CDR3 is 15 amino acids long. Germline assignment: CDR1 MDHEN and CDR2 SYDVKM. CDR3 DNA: TGTGCCAGCAGTTCACCGGACAGGGGGTACTATGGCTACACCTTC. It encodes CASSSPDRGYYGYTF.

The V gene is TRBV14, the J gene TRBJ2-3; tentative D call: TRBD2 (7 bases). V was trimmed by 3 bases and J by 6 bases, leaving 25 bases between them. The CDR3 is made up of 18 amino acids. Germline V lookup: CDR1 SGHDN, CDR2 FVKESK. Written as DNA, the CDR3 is TGTGCCAGCAGCCACCCCATTTGGGGCGCGGGGGCATCTGATACGCAGTATTTT. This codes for CASSHPIWGAGASDTQYF.

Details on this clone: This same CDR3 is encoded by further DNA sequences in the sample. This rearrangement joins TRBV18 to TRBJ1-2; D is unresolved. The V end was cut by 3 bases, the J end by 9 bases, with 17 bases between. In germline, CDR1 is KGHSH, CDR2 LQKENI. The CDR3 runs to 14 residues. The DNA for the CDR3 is TGTGCCAGCTCACCCGAGTCGGGGTCTCGTCGCTACACCTTC. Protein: CASSPESGSRRYTF.

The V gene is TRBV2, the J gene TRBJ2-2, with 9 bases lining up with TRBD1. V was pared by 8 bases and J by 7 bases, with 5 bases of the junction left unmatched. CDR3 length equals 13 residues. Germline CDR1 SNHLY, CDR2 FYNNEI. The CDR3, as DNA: TGTGCCAGCGGGGGACAGGGTAACGGGGAGCTGTTTTTT. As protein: CASGGQGNGELFF. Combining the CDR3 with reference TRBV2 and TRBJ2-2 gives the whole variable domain EPEVTQTPSHQVTQMGQEVILRCVPISNHLYFYWYRQILGQKVEFLVSFYNNEISEKSEIFDDQFSVERPDGSNFTLKIRSTKLEDSAMYFCASGGQGNGELFFGEGSRLTVL.

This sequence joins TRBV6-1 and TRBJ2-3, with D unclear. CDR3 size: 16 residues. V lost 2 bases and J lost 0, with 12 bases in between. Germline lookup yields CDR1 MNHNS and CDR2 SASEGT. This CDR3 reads CASSERAIASTDTQYF. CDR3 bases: TGTGCCAGCAGTGAACGAGCTATCGCTAGCACAGATACGCAGTATTTT.

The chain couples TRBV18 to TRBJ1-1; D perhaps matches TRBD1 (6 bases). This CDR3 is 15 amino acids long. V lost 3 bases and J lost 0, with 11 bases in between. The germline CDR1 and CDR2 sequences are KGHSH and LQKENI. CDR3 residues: CASSPAGAMNTEAFF. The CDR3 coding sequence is TGTGCCAGCTCACCTGCGGGGGCAATGAACACTGAAGCTTTCTTT.